A selection of T cell receptor beta chains follows, all from one sample in a study of shared clonotypes between healthy human individuals. Assay used: immunoSEQ multiplex PCR; TCRdb lists only in-frame clones, some missing. Among about 1.1 million clones listed, 75% to 80% were seen once. The sample taken for sequencing was memory CD4+ T cells from PBMCs. Receptors were obtained from a man aged 18 to 30 in good health. Some clones in this sample may be carry-over from other donors' samples. CDR3s include the opening cysteine and the closing phenylalanine or tryptophan. A D gene is named only where the DNA matches it firmly. Where a row states a size, it is once, few, many or the class of an expanded clone; other rows omit it.

>.|.|TRBJ1-2|TRBV11-3
TGTGCCAGCAGGTTCCAAGGACAGCCGACTAACTATGGCTACACCTTC
CASRFQGQPTNYGYTF
>medium-sized|.|TRBJ2-4|TRBV29-1
TGCAGCGTTGAAGGTGCAGGGCGAGCCAAAAACATTCAGTACTTC
CSVEGAGRAKNIQYF
>.|TRBD1|TRBJ2-7|TRBV7-6
TGTGCCAGCAGCCCGCAGACAGGGTTGAGCTCCTACGAGCAGTACTTC
CASSPQTGLSSYEQYF
>.|.|TRBJ2-5|TRBV6-6
TGTGCCAGCAGTTCCACTCGTAGGGGACGAAGGGAGACCCAGTACTTC
CASSSTRRGRRETQYF
>.|.|TRBJ1-4|TRBV5-1
TGCGCCAGCAGCTTGTGGGAGACAGGAAATGAAAAACTGTTTTTT
CASSLWETGNEKLFF
>few|TRBD2|TRBJ2-1|TRBV5-1
TGCGCCAGCAGTGGCGGGAGCTACAATGAGCAGTTCTTC
CASSGGSYNEQFF
>.|.|TRBJ2-7|TRBV5-1
TGCGCCAGCAGCTTGGGGCCCAGGACGGACGAGCAGTACTTC
CASSLGPRTDEQYF
>.|.|TRBJ2-7|TRBV5-5
TGTGCCAGCAGCATAAGTGGGACGAGGGAGTACTTC
CASSISGTREYF
>.|.|TRBJ2-1|TRBV2
TGTGCCAGCAGTGAGGCTACAGGTCTCGAGCAGTTCTTC
CASSEATGLEQFF
>.|.|TRBJ2-7|TRBV5-1
TGCGCCAGCAGCAACTCAGGGGTTGCTTCCGAGCAGTACTTC
CASSNSGVASEQYF
>once|TRBD1|TRBJ2-7|TRBV15
TGTGCCACCAAATCCGGGACAGGGAGCTCCTACGAGCAGTACTTC
CATKSGTGSSYEQYF
>.|.|TRBJ1-5|TRBV28
TGTGCCAGCAGTCTGGGGACTTTCCGGAATCAGCCCCAGCATTTT
CASSLGTFRNQPQHF
>.|.|TRBJ2-5|TRBV9
TGTGCCAGCAGCGTAGCTAGGGGACCAGAGACCCAGTACTTC
CASSVARGPETQYF
>.|TRBD1|TRBJ2-2|TRBV27
TGTGCCAGCAGTTTACTGACAGGGGCCGGGGAGCTGTTTTTT
CASSLLTGAGELFF
>.|.|TRBJ2-5|TRBV9
TGTGCCAGCAGCGCTACGACCGGGACGCTGTACTTC
CASSATTGTLYF
>.|TRBD1|TRBJ2-7|TRBV29-1
TGCAGCGTTGAGGGACAGGGGGTCGGCGAGCAGTACTTC
CSVEGQGVGEQYF
>.|.|TRBJ1-1|TRBV27
TGTGCCAGCAGTACCCCAGGGGAAGGCACTGAAGCTTTCTTT
CASSTPGEGTEAFF
>.|.|TRBJ2-1|TRBV7-9
TGTGCCAGCAGCTTTGGAGACTTCCCCCCGGGTGAGCAGTTCTTC
CASSFGDFPPGEQFF
>.|.|TRBJ1-2|TRBV27
TGCCAGGGCCGAACTAACTATGGCTACACCTTC
CQGRTNYGYTF
>.|.|TRBJ1-1|TRBV6-6
TGTGCCAGCAGTTCCCAGTTCTCTGAAGCTTTCTTT
CASSSQFSEAFF
>once|TRBD2|TRBJ2-2|TRBV6-6
TGTGCCAGCAGTTACGGAGCGGGAGGTTTACCCGGGGAGCTGTTTTTT
CASSYGAGGLPGELFF
>.|TRBD1|TRBJ1-2|TRBV6-5
TGTGCCAGCAGTTCGCGGACAGGGGGGGGCTACACCTTC
CASSSRTGGGYTF
>few|.|TRBJ1-3|TRBV28
TGTGCCAGCAGTAATGAGGCGGGAAACACCATATATTTT
CASSNEAGNTIYF
>.|.|TRBJ1-1|TRBV18
TGTGCCAGCTCACCATCGGGGCAGGGGTTAGAGGGAGGAGCTTTCTTT
CASSPSGQGLEGGAFF
>few|.|TRBJ2-5|TRBV7-4
TGTGCCAGCAGCCGGGAAGTGGGGCAAGAGACCCAGTACTTC
CASSREVGQETQYF
>.|TRBD1|TRBJ2-2|TRBV30
TGTGCCTGGAGCGGACAGGGGGCTCCGGCGGAGCTGTTTTTT
CAWSGQGAPAELFF
>.|TRBD1|TRBJ2-6|TRBV19
TGTGCCAGTAGTATTCTGGTGGGACAGTTCTCTGGGGCCAACGTCCTGACTTTC
CASSILVGQFSGANVLTF
>.|.|TRBJ1-1|TRBV28
TGTGCCAGCAGTTTCGTCCCCGGGACACCGACTGAAGCTTTCTTT
CASSFVPGTPTEAFF
>.|.|TRBJ2-5|TRBV11-1
TGTGCCAGCAGCTCGTTGTCGATGGAGGCCCAGTACTTC
CASSSLSMEAQYF
>.|.|TRBJ1-2|TRBV28
TGTGCCAGCAGTTCGACCGGGGGCGGGGGCTACACCTTC
CASSSTGGGGYTF
>.|TRBD2|TRBJ2-1|TRBV28
TGTGCCAGCAGTTCCCCTAGCGGGAGGAGAGAGCAGTTCTTC
CASSSPSGRREQFF
>once|TRBD2|TRBJ2-6|TRBV11-3
TGTGCCAGCAGCTGGACTAGTAGTGTCTCTGGGGCCAACGTCCTGACTTTC
CASSWTSSVSGANVLTF
>few|.|TRBJ1-5|TRBV5-1
TGCGCCAGCAGCTTGGGGCAGGGCACGCAGCCCCAGCATTTT
CASSLGQGTQPQHF
>once|TRBD1|TRBJ2-7|TRBV15
TGTGCCACCAGCCCTTCCTCCGGGACAGGGTACGAGCAGTACTTC
CATSPSSGTGYEQYF
>.|TRBD2|TRBJ2-5|TRBV25-1
TGTGCCAGCAGTCTAGCGGGAGGGGGGGAGACCCAGTACTTC
CASSLAGGGETQYF
>.|.|TRBJ2-7|TRBV28
TGTGCCAGCAGTCATGGCGGTAGCAGGGGGAGGGAGCAGTACTTC
CASSHGGSRGREQYF
>.|.|TRBJ2-5|TRBV4-1
TGCGCCAGCAGCCAAGTAGGGGCGAGGGGTGGGAAAGAGACCCAGTACTTC
CASSQVGARGGKETQYF